The next 7 T cell receptor beta chains were all read from a single sample in a study of cytomegalovirus exposure and HLA in healthy donors. PCR employed 60 Vbeta and 13 Jbeta primers. Using immunoSEQ multiplex PCR, the repertoire was profiled, and TCRdb retains in-frame clones only, with some absent. The sample shows hundreds of thousands of clones, just under 70% of them seen only once. Sequences were obtained from PBMCs. All receptors derive from a man between 40 and 49 years old in good health and CMV-seropositive.

The sample holds one count of this clone. This CDR3 is CASSLASGRTSGYNEQFF. The DNA of the CDR3 is TGTGCCAGCAGCTTAGCATCGGGCCGGACTAGCGGCTACAATGAGCAGTTCTTC. The chain couples TRBV7-9 to TRBJ2-1; 10 nucleotides agree with TRBD2. The germline V gene encodes CDR1 SEHNR and CDR2 FQNEAQ (reference sequence). This CDR3 is built from 18 residues. Trimming took 0 bases from V and 3 from J; bases not matched to a gene: 8.

The rearrangement links TRBV5-1 to TRBJ1-1; D is perhaps TRBD1 (5 bases). Trimming cost V 4 bases and J 8 bases, with 12 bases left between them. The germline V gene has CDR1 SGHRS and CDR2 YFSETQ. The CDR3 runs 12 residues. The CDR3 DNA is TGCGCCAGCAGCCCTCGCGGGGGGGAAGCTTTCTTT. Encoded protein: CASSPRGGEAFF.

In the case of this clone: The germline gene is not matched at one end of the junction; a read error may be the cause. The V call is TRBV5-1, the J call TRBJ2-7, with 8 positions matching TRBD1. Germline V gene lookup returns CDR1 SGHRS and CDR2 YFSETQ. The CDR3 runs 15 residues. CDR3 loop: CASSLRGQGSHEQYF. DNA for the CDR3: TGCGCCAGCAGCTTGAGAGGACAGGGCTCCCACGAGCAGTACTTC.

The V and J genes are TRBV11-3 and TRBJ2-1; 7 bases align to TRBD1. The CDR3 runs 16 residues. Germline lookup yields CDR1 SGHNT and CDR2 YENEEA. With V trimmed by 5 bases and J by 2 bases, 9 bases remained unmatched. The CDR3 loop is CASSARQGTTYNEQFF. The CDR3 DNA follows: TGTGCCAGCAGCGCCCGACAGGGAACTACCTACAATGAGCAGTTCTTC.

This clone was observed once. The V gene is TRBV18, the J gene TRBJ1-2, with 9 bases lining up with TRBD1. Germline V CDR1 and CDR2: KGHSH, LQKENI. The CDR3 runs 15 residues. With V trimmed by 6 bases and J by 4 bases, 9 bases remained unmatched. Written as DNA, the CDR3 is TGTGCCAGCTCGTCCCTTGGGACAGGGTTCTATGGCTACACCTTC. Protein sequence: CASSSLGTGFYGYTF.

V gene TRBV5-1 combines with J gene TRBJ1-1, with D perhaps matching TRBD1 (6 bases). V was trimmed by 1 base and J by 3 bases, leaving 7 bases between them. The CDR3 spans 13 residues. Germline V gene data show CDR1 as SGHRS and CDR2 as YFSETQ. The CDR3 DNA reads as TGCGCCAGCAGCTTGAACAGGGACACTGAAGCTTTCTTT. Amino acids: CASSLNRDTEAFF.

The chain uses TRBV28 and TRBJ1-6; 9 nucleotides agree with TRBD1. The CDR3 is made up of 14 amino acids. Germline assignment: CDR1 MDHEN and CDR2 SYDVKM. V shed 6 bases and J 6 bases; nucleotides not matched to a gene: 3. The CDR3 loop reads CASRKTGGNSPLHF. The CDR3 DNA sequence: TGTGCCAGCAGAAAGACAGGGGGTAATTCACCCCTCCACTTT.